Following are 5 T cell receptor beta chains from one sample sequenced in a study of OX40 agonist ivuxolimab in advanced cancers. Assay used: immunoSEQ multiplex PCR; TCRdb lists only in-frame clones, some missing. The sample consists of roughly 75,000 clones, 86% of them appearing once. The input for sequencing was CD4+ or CD8+ T cells sorted from blood, taken in a trial of the OX40 agonist ivuxolimab. All receptors come from an adult with an advanced solid tumor such as melanoma, head and neck, liver or kidney cancer.

The rearrangement joins TRBV11-2 to TRBJ2-2, with unresolved D. The CDR3 covers 16 residues. V was clipped by 2 bases and J by 2 bases, with 12 bases between them. Germline values: CDR1 SGHAT, CDR2 FQNNGV. CDR3 loop: CASSLNPGKNTGELFF. CDR3 nucleotide sequence: TGTGCCAGCAGCTTAAATCCAGGCAAAAACACCGGGGAGCTGTTTTTT.

The chain recombines TRBV18 with TRBJ1-5; D unresolved. V was shortened by 2 bases and J by 3 bases, with 11 bases between the two germline ends. The germline CDR1 and CDR2 sequences are KGHSH and LQKENI. CDR3 length: 15 residues. CDR3 protein: CASSPDRQNNQPQHF. CDR3 coding DNA: TGTGCCAGCTCACCAGATAGGCAAAACAATCAGCCCCAGCATTTT. Supplemented by reference TRBV18 and TRBJ1-5, the full variable domain reads NAGVMQNPRHLVRRRGQEARLRCSPMKGHSHVYWYRQLPEEGLKFMVYLQKENIIDESGMPKERFSAEFPKEGPSILRIQQVVRGDSAAYFCASSPDRQNNQPQHFGDGTRLSIL.

This chain connects TRBV10-1 to TRBJ2-3; 9 bases map to TRBD2. V was clipped by 10 bases and J by 0 bases; unmatched bases: 5. The germline CDR1 and CDR2 sequences are WNHNN and SYGVQD (reference sequence). CDR3 length equals 14 residues. CDR3 DNA: TGCGCCATGATTAGCGGGAGCAGCACAGATACGCAGTATTTT. This gives the protein CAMISGSSTDTQYF.

This CDR3 reads CASSQLAGTPNGAFF. As DNA, the CDR3 is TGTGCCAGCAGCCAGCTCGCCGGGACCCCCAACGGAGCTTTCTTT. This chain links TRBV4-2 with TRBJ1-1; D is possibly TRBD1 (5 bases). The CDR3 sequence is 15 residues long. CDR1 LGHNA and CDR2 YNFKEQ come from the germline V gene. Between the trimmed V and J ends, which lost 3 bases and 10 bases, there was a span of 21 bases.

V usage is TRBV29-1 and J usage is TRBJ2-5, with D perhaps TRBD1 or TRBD2 (5 bases each). The CDR3 runs to 12 residues. Trimming removed 6 bases at V and 1 base at J, with 9 bases between. Germline CDR1 is SQVTM and CDR2 is ANQGSEA. The CDR3 coding sequence is TGCAGCGTAGGGACCGTCCAAGAGACCCAGTACTTC. This sequence encodes CSVGTVQETQYF.